These T cell receptor beta chains were read from a single sample in a study of T-cell reconstitution after alpha-beta-depleted transplantation in children. MiXCR, applied by TCRdb to the PCR reads, yields one record per CDR3 protein. This table holds hundreds of thousands of distinct CDR3 sequences, around a sixth found once. The material sequenced was PBMCs from the stem cell graft donor, taken from the stem cell graft. These TCRs come from a human donor who donated a stem cell graft to a child with acute myeloid leukemia. Both conserved end residues are trimmed from each CDR3.

TRBV6-5,TRBJ2-1,ASSYVQSSYNEQF
TRBV12-5,TRBJ2-1,ASGLVEPYNEQF
TRBV5-1,TRBJ1-1,ASSLGNPKNTEAF
TRBV27,TRBJ2-2,ASSLGQDTGELF
TRBV20-1,TRBJ2-3,SARSGGANADTQY
TRBV20-1,TRBJ2-3,SALDDRGTDTQY
TRBV10-3,TRBJ1-1,AISESGGTEAF
TRBV7-9,TRBJ2-3,ASSLVETDTQY
TRBV7-8,TRBJ1-5,ASSLTGTSNQPQH
TRBV20-1,TRBJ2-3,SAPRSSTDTQY
TRBV7-8,TRBJ1-2,ASSHRQGRHYGYT
TRBV4-3,TRBJ2-7,ASSQAWDRSYEQY
TRBV20-1,TRBJ1-1,SARKTTGASEAF
TRBV11-2,TRBJ2-1,ASSSRPGPLDNEQF
TRBV20-1,TRBJ1-2,SARDRKSYGYT
TRBV5-1,TRBJ1-2,ASSPGFQGQYGYT
TRBV7-9,TRBJ2-3,ASSKSGGRTDTQY
TRBV6-5,TRBJ1-2,ASRRGTGDYGYT
TRBV4-3,TRBJ1-6,ASSQDRLGNSPLH
TRBV7-2,TRBJ2-1,ASTPTSGGAAYNEQF
TRBV2,TRBJ2-1,ASSEEQGKQF
TRBV7-2,TRBJ2-1,ASSLGGFSYNEQF
TRBV20-1,TRBJ1-1,SARDPGGRITEAF
TRBV20-1,TRBJ1-1,SARSRENTEAF
TRBV7-2,TRBJ2-1,ASSMDRASEQF
TRBV20-1,TRBJ2-3,SARAGTSADTQY
TRBV13,TRBJ2-7,ASSLEGTPSY
TRBV5-1,TRBJ1-5,ASSLSGQDHQPQH
TRBV20-1,TRBJ1-4,SAIGTGGVDEKLF
TRBV20-1,TRBJ2-1,SAPSSRGRGNEQF
TRBV7-2,TRBJ1-5,ASSQLLANQPQH
TRBV12-3/TRBV12-4,TRBJ1-2,ASSSDAVYGYT
TRBV24-1,TRBJ1-2,ATSEAIGNYGYT
TRBV24-1,TRBJ2-5,ATSGRTLEDQETQY
TRBV4-2,TRBJ1-6,ASSQDVNFNSPLH
TRBV29-1,TRBJ1-2,SVEETGGYT
TRBV15,TRBJ2-3,ATSRAKTDTQY
TRBV20-1,TRBJ1-6,SAHLRDRPRAPLH
TRBV6-5,TRBJ2-2,ASSYPFGGGRNTGELF
TRBV20-1,TRBJ2-5,SARDKGAGETQY
TRBV29-1,TRBJ2-1,SVRMNEQF
TRBV20-1,TRBJ1-5,SARDRAGMRQPQH
TRBV20-1,TRBJ2-5,SAQGHQETQY
TRBV20-1,TRBJ2-2,SARPNLKTGVTGELF
TRBV12-3/TRBV12-4,TRBJ2-2,ASSLAATLPNTGELF
TRBV5-1,TRBJ1-1,ASSTSGEAF
TRBV10-2,TRBJ1-3,ASSEWRQGASGNTIY
TRBV7-9,TRBJ1-4,ASSRPGTNEKLF
TRBV10-3,TRBJ1-6,AISQRPPDSPLH
TRBV2,TRBJ2-3,ASSVGSNTDTQY
TRBV20-1,TRBJ1-2,SATGTSMRGGYT
TRBV6-5,TRBJ1-1,ASSYRDRDTEAF
TRBV20-1,TRBJ2-3,GAGTSGGARTDTQY